This TCR beta chain originates from a study of blood T cells in healthy people across ages. There are a few counts of this clonotype. Sample-barcoded 5' priming and a J-beta primer mix drove a second PCR of 7 to 11 cycles. Tagging of each cDNA molecule was performed by a template-switch adaptor with 12 random nucleotides. TCRdb redid the calling of the 5' RACE reads with MiXCR, one entry per CDR3 protein. The sample lists around 990,000 distinct CDR3 sequences; less than 25% were seen once. The V gene end was trimmed by 5 bases and the J gene end by 2 bases; junction bases not matched to a gene: 8. This CDR3 contains 16 residues. CDR1 is DFQATT, CDR2 SNEGSKA, per germline (reference sequence). The same data also went into a second study, on T cells of mothers and their children. Per that study: Healthy Caucasian mothers, three in number, and their six children were the donors.

The origin of this receptor is a girl aged 2-15 years in good health. The specimen sequenced was blood. V is TRBV20-1 and J is TRBJ2-6; 8 bases line up with TRBD1. The CDR3 coding sequence is TGCAGTGCTCTCTACCAGGACAGGGCTGGGGCCAACGTCCTGACTTTC. It is translated as CSALYQDRAGANVLTF.